A single sample is the source of the 22 T cell receptor beta chains below, sequenced in a study of tissue T cells after allogeneic stem cell transplantation. Data came from immunoSEQ multiplex PCR; TCRdb stores just in-frame clones and leaves some out. Here the sample spans about 48,000 clones, 73% being singletons. The source material was sorted cells pooled from one or two spleens. The receptor source for this set is a pool of C57BL/6 mice in good health.

Details on this clone: Gene labels here are mouse ones. The observed sequence ends 1 residue before the CDR3 terminus, with the missing tail filled in from the germline J gene. This sequence joins TRBV1 and TRBJ2-4, with 12 bases matching TRBD2. V gave up 4 bases and J gave up 0 bases; unmatched junction bases: 8. CDR1 and CDR2 from the germline V gene are NSQYPW and LRSPGD (reference sequence). This CDR3 comprises 18 residues. The CDR3 protein is CTCSVKTGGALSQNTLYF. The CDR3 bases that were read are TGCACCTGCAGTGTCAAGACTGGGGGGGCGCTGAGTCAAAACACCTTGTAC.

Remarks on this clone: Gene and germline names: mouse. The CDR3 end falls 1 residue outside the read, so it is completed with the germline J gene. This chain links TRBV1 with TRBJ2-2; TRBD2 aligns across 12 bases. Losses at the gene ends were 4 bases for V and 0 bases for J; bases not matched to a gene: 0. The germline V gene has CDR1 NSQYPW and CDR2 LRSPGD (reference sequence). The CDR3 loop spans 16 amino acids. The CDR3 DNA, read in part, is TGCACCTGCAGTGGGACTGGGGGGGCAAACACCGGGCAGCTCTAC. It yields the protein CTCSGTGGANTGQLY. The full CDR3 sequence reads CTCSGTGGANTGQLYF.

A single count supports this clone. Any gene name here is a mouse gene name. The read comes to an end 1 residue before the CDR3 does, leaving the germline J gene to fill in the end. V and J are TRBV2 and TRBJ2-3, with a possible D match to TRBD2 (5 bases). V was shortened by 0 bases and J by 0 bases, with 7 bases between the two germline ends. This CDR3 region has 15 residues. Germline loops: CDR1 LGHNA, CDR2 YSYQKL. CDR3 DNA (partial): TGTGCCAGCAGCCAAGAATGGGGTAGTGCAGAAACGCTGTAT. Residues: CASSQEWGSAETLY. The CDR3 reads in full as CASSQEWGSAETLYF.

In the case of this clone: Genes and germline are mouse. The CDR3 goes on 1 residue after the read ends, and that part is filled in from the germline J gene. The V and J genes are TRBV2 and TRBJ1-2; D is unclear. The CDR3 loop spans 14 amino acids. Between the trimmed V and J ends, which lost 0 bases and 3 bases, there was a span of 8 bases. The V gene's germline CDR1 is LGHNA and CDR2 YSYQKL. The CDR3: CASSQDRRDSDYTF. The part of the CDR3 DNA that was read is TGTGCCAGCAGCCAAGATCGAAGGGACTCCGACTACACC.

In this sample, this clone turned up once. Gene names are mouse gene names. The covered CDR3 bases are TGTGCCAGCAGCTCTTACTGGGGGATCTATGCTGAGCAGTTC. Translated: CASSSYWGIYAEQF. The whole CDR3 sequence reads CASSSYWGIYAEQFF. The rearrangement joins TRBV3 to TRBJ2-1; TRBD2 agrees at 8 bases. The CDR3 end falls 1 residue outside the read, so it is completed with the germline J gene. Trimming at V came to 4 bases and at J to 3 bases, leaving 5 bases not matched to a gene. This CDR3 contains 15 residues. The germline gives CDR1 SNHLY, CDR2 FYNGKV (reference sequence).

This clone was seen a few times. The listed genes are named as in mouse. The CDR3 DNA, read in part, is TGTGCTAGCAGTGCCCCGGGGTTTTCCAACGAAAGATTATTT. This translates into CASSAPGFSNERLF. The full CDR3 is CASSAPGFSNERLFF. V and J are TRBV17 and TRBJ1-4, with no clear D. From the germline J gene comes the end of the CDR3, since the read stops 1 residue before it. The CDR3 loop spans 15 amino acids. Germline loops: CDR1 MNHDT, CDR2 YYDKIL. Trimming removed 5 bases at V and 0 bases at J, with 10 bases between.

Details on this clone: These gene names are mouse names. The read falls 1 residue short of the CDR3 end, and the missing part is taken from the germline J gene. The chain employs TRBV13-2 and TRBJ2-5; 8 nucleotides agree with TRBD2. This CDR3 region has 15 residues. V shed 2 bases and J 4 bases; nucleotides not matched to a gene: 6. Germline CDR1 and CDR2: NNHNN and SYGAGS (reference sequence). CDR3 in amino acids: CASGERWGEEDTQYF. CDR3 bases read: TGTGCCAGCGGTGAGCGCTGGGGGGAGGAAGACACCCAGTAC.

As regards this clone: Genes and germline are mouse. The read terminates 1 residue before the CDR3 end, so the remaining end is supplied by the germline J gene. This chain uses TRBV13-1 with TRBJ2-3, with D perhaps matching TRBD2 (5 bases). CDR3 length: 15 amino acids. The V gene lost 1 base and the J gene lost 4 bases, with 13 bases spanning the gap. Germline CDR1 is NSHNY and CDR2 is SYGAGN. The CDR3 protein is CASSDRVWEPETLYF. The part of the CDR3 DNA that was read is TGTGCCAGCAGTGATCGGGTCTGGGAGCCAGAAACGCTGTAT.

As concerns this clone: Gene names and germline refer to mouse. The CDR3 extends 1 residue past the end of the read, so its final part is completed from the germline J gene. The chain has TRBV5 and TRBJ2-3; 9 nucleotides agree with TRBD2. Germline V gene data show CDR1 as LGHNA and CDR2 as YNLKQL (reference sequence). This CDR3 has 15 residues. V gave up 1 base and J gave up 3 bases; unmatched junction bases: 2. The chain's CDR3 is CASSQVGLGAETLYF. The DNA read from the CDR3 is TGTGCCAGCAGCCAAGTCGGACTGGGGGCAGAAACGCTGTAT.

On this clone: Each gene name is a mouse one. The read terminates 1 residue before the CDR3 end, so the remaining end is supplied by the germline J gene. The genes are TRBV31 and TRBJ2-5, with 12 bases lining up with TRBD2. Losses at the gene ends were 5 bases for V and 5 bases for J; bases not matched to a gene: 5. Germline values: CDR1 GKSSPN, CDR2 SITVG. The CDR3 covers 14 residues. The sequenced part of the CDR3 DNA is TGTGCCTGGGACTGGGGGGGCGCAAGAGACACCCAGTAC. It encodes CAWDWGGARDTQY. The full CDR3 is CAWDWGGARDTQYF.

Turning to this clone: Mouse gene names apply. The missing CDR3 end, 1 residue past where the read stops, is filled in from the germline J gene. The chain carries TRBV26 and TRBJ2-2; TRBD2 might be the D (6 bases). The CDR3 runs 15 residues. Trimming removed 3 bases at V and 3 bases at J, with 11 bases between. CDR1 and CDR2 (germline): KGHPV, FQNQEV (reference sequence). The CDR3 is CASSLLLGDTGQLYF. The sequenced part of the CDR3 DNA is TGTGCCAGCAGTCTACTTTTGGGGGACACCGGGCAGCTCTAC.

This clone appeared once. Mouse germline and gene names are used. Coverage ceases 1 residue before the CDR3 finishes, and the germline J gene fills in the end. The chain uses TRBV16 and TRBJ2-5; D uncertain. This CDR3 is built from 14 residues. Germline V CDR1 and CDR2: SGHSA, FRNQAP. With 2 bases removed from V and 2 bases from J, the gap between germline ends came to 8 bases. Partial CDR3 DNA: TGTGCAAGCAGCTTATTAGGCATCCAAGACACCCAGTAC. Translating gives CASSLLGIQDTQY. The CDR3 as a whole reads CASSLLGIQDTQYF. The variable domain in full, with the rest retrieved from reference TRBV16 and TRBJ2-5, is NAGVIQTPRHKVTGKGQEATLWCEPISGHSAVFWYRQTIVQGLEFLTYFRNQAPIDDSGMPKERFSAQMPNQSHSTLKIQSTQPQDSAVYLCASSLLGIQDTQYFGPGTRLLVL.

On this clone: Gene names and germline refer to mouse. The read ends 1 residue early relative to the CDR3; the germline J gene fills the gap. The chain has TRBV19 and TRBJ1-6; D is possibly TRBD1 (6 bases). TRBJ1-6 counts as an open reading frame of uncertain function. Looked up from germline, CDR1 is FNHDT and CDR2 is SITEND (reference sequence). This CDR3 spans 13 amino acids. The ends were cut back, 4 bases at V and 6 bases at J, with 8 bases in the middle. The DNA read from the CDR3 is TGTGCCAGCAGTGGACAGACTAATTCGCCCCTCTAC. This translates into CASSGQTNSPLY. The entire CDR3 reads CASSGQTNSPLYF.

About this clone: The genes are named according to mouse. The CDR3 end falls 1 residue outside the read, so it is completed with the germline J gene. The V and J genes are TRBV16 and TRBJ2-1; TRBD1 is a possible D gene (5 bases). The CDR3 loop spans 15 amino acids. The V and J ends lost 0 bases and 3 bases respectively, with 9 bases between them. Germline V gene data show CDR1 as SGHSA and CDR2 as FRNQAP. The sequenced CDR3 bases are TGTGCAAGCAGCTTAGATCGACAGTTCTATGCTGAGCAGTTC. This translates into CASSLDRQFYAEQF. The full CDR3 reads CASSLDRQFYAEQFF.

As to this clone: Gene names are mouse gene names. The read ends 1 residue shy of where the CDR3 ends; the end is completed using the germline J gene. The rearrangement links TRBV13-1 to TRBJ2-4; 9 bases align to TRBD2. With 2 bases clipped from V and 3 bases from J, the junction kept 1 base outside the gene matches. The CDR3 spans 14 residues. CDR1 and CDR2 from the germline V gene are NSHNY and SYGAGN. The CDR3 DNA, read in part, is TGTGCCAGCAGTGAGGACTGGGGCCAAAACACCTTGTAC. It yields the protein CASSEDWGQNTLY. The complete CDR3 sequence is CASSEDWGQNTLYF.

With respect to this clone: Each gene name is a mouse one. The read halts 1 residue ahead of the CDR3 end, with the missing end drawn from the germline J gene. This chain joins TRBV13-2 and TRBJ1-6; maybe TRBD1 (6 bases). TRBJ1-6 carries the ORF label, with uncertain function. The CDR3 length is 17 residues. CDR1 NNHNN and CDR2 SYGAGS come from the germline V gene (reference sequence). V was shortened by 2 bases and J by 0 bases, with 12 bases between the two germline ends. The covered CDR3 bases are TGTGCCAGCGGTGAGGAGGGGGTGAATTCCTATAATTCGCCCCTCTAC. Translation gives CASGEEGVNSYNSPLY. The full CDR3 protein reads CASGEEGVNSYNSPLYF.

This clone was seen more than once but under ten times. Germline and genes: mouse. CDR3 region: CSSSQLYEQYF. CDR3 bases read: TGCTCCAGCAGTCAATTGTATGAACAGTAC. The V and J genes are TRBV23 and TRBJ2-7; the listed D gene, TRBD2, was not tested against the DNA. The read stops 1 residue short of the end of the CDR3; the missing end is completed from the germline J gene. The CDR3 covers 11 residues. Germline V gene sequence: CDR1 KGHTA, CDR2 FQNQQP.

In this sample, this clone turned up a few times. Germline and genes here are mouse. The sequenced fragment ends 1 residue before the CDR3 boundary, so the rest is inferred from the germline J gene. The chain is built from TRBV16 and TRBJ1-2; D not resolved. CDR1 SGHSA and CDR2 FRNQAP come from the germline V gene. CDR3 size: 12 residues. Trimming took 5 bases from V and 6 from J, leaving 10 bases between them. The sequenced CDR3 bases are TGTGCAAGCAGCCTTGGGTTCACCGACTACACC. It codes for CASSLGFTDYT. The entire CDR3 reads CASSLGFTDYTF.

Comment on this clone: Any gene name here is a mouse gene name. The observed sequence ends 1 residue before the CDR3 terminus, with the missing tail filled in from the germline J gene. This rearrangement joins TRBV3 to TRBJ2-1; 8 bases fit TRBD1. This CDR3 comprises 14 residues. The trim removed 5 bases at V and 4 bases at J, leaving 4 bases unmatched. CDR1 is SNHLY and CDR2 is FYNGKV in the germline V gene (reference sequence). This CDR3 is CASSPRTGYAEQFF. The sequenced part of the CDR3 DNA is TGTGCCAGCAGCCCCCGGACAGGGTATGCTGAGCAGTTC.

In the case of this clone: Each gene name is a mouse one. The read halts 1 residue ahead of the CDR3 end, with the missing end drawn from the germline J gene. This chain joins TRBV12-1 and TRBJ2-4, with D maybe TRBD1 (5 bases). The V end was cut by 0 bases, the J end by 0 bases, with 9 bases between. This CDR3 comprises 15 residues. Germline values: CDR1 SGHSN, CDR2 HYEKVE. The CDR3 sequence: CASSLIDSSQNTLYF. Incomplete CDR3 DNA: TGTGCCAGCTCTCTCATCGACAGTAGTCAAAACACCTTGTAC.

This clone has a handful of counts. The listed genes are named as in mouse. The read ends 1 residue shy of where the CDR3 ends; the end is completed using the germline J gene. The chain links TRBV13-1 to TRBJ1-4; D gene uncertain. The V and J ends lost 1 base and 0 bases respectively, with 4 bases between them. From germline, CDR1 is NSHNY and CDR2 SYGAGN. CDR3 length: 14 residues. This CDR3 reads CASSDFLSNERLFF. CDR3 DNA (partial): TGTGCCAGCAGTGATTTTCTTTCCAACGAAAGATTATTT.

This clone was counted between two and nine times. Gene names are mouse gene names. The read ends 1 residue before the CDR3 terminus; that terminus is restored from the germline J gene. The sample holds other DNA sequences that translate to the same CDR3. The genes are TRBV13-2 and TRBJ2-7; unclear D gene. Germline lookup yields CDR1 NNHNN and CDR2 SYGAGS (reference sequence). There are 11 residues in the CDR3. Trimming cost V 0 bases and J 7 bases, with 5 bases left between them. This chain's CDR3 is CASGDADEQYF. The sequenced part of the CDR3 DNA is TGTGCCAGCGGTGATGCAGACGAACAGTAC.